What follows describes a single T cell receptor (beta chain). This record comes from a study of blood T cell repertoires in COVID-19. Study in general: COVID-19 samples, acute and convalescent, were from the United States, Italy and Spain.

Per the authors' pipeline: The assay estimated nucleated cells by amplifying reference gene primers. TCRdb's table, derived via immunoSEQ multiplex PCR, lists solely in-frame clones and lacks some. The V and J calls and clone size are taken from that table; D and trimming were inferred from the DNA. The sample contains approximately 100,000 clones, 80% to 95% of which appear only once. The source is a man aged 65-85 years with acute or convalescent COVID-19. Sequenced input: peripheral blood.

The CDR3 is CASSLGGGQPQHF. The DNA for the CDR3 is TGTGCCAGCAGCTTAGGAGGGGGTCAGCCCCAGCATTTT. The chain uses TRBV7-2 and TRBJ1-5; tentative D call: TRBD1 (6 bases). Germline CDR1 is SGHTA and CDR2 is FQGNSA. The CDR3 has 13 amino acids. V gave up 1 base and J gave up 6 bases, with 7 bases separating them.